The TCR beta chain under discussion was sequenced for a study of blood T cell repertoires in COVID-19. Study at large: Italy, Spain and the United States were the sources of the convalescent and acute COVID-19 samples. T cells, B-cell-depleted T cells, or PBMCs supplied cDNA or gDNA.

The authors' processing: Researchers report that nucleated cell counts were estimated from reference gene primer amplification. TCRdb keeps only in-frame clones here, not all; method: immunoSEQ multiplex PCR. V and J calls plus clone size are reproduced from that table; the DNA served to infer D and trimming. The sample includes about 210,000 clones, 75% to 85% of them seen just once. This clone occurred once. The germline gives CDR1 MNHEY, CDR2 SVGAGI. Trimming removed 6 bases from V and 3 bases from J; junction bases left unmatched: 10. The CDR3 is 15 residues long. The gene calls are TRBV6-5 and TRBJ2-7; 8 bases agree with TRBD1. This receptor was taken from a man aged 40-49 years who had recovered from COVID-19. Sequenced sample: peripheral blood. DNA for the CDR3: TGTGCCAGCAGCCAAACCGGGACAGGCTACTACGAGCAGTACTTC. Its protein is CASSQTGTGYYEQYF.